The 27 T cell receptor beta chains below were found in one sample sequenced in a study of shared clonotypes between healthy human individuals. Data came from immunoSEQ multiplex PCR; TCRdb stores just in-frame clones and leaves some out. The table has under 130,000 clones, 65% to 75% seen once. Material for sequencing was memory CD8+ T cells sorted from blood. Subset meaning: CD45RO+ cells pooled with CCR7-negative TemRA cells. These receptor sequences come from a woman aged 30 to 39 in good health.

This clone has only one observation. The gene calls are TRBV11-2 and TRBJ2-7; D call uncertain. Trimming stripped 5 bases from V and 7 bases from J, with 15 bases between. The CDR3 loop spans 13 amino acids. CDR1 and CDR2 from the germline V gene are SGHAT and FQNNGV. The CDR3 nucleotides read TGTGCCAGCAGCCCGAGTATCGATTTTGAGCAGTACTTC. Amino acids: CASSPSIDFEQYF. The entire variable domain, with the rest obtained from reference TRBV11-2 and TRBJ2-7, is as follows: EAGVAQSPRYKIIEKRQSVAFWCNPISGHATLYWYQQILGQGPKLLIQFQNNGVVDDSQLPKDRFSAERLKGVDSTLKIQPAKLEDSAVYLCASSPSIDFEQYFGPGTRLTVT.

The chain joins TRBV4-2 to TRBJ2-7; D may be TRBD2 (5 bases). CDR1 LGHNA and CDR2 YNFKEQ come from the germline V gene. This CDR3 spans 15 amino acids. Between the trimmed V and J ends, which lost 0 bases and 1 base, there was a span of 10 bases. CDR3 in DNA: TGTGCCAGCAGCCAAGATGGACTCATGTCCTACGAGCAGTACTTC. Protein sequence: CASSQDGLMSYEQYF.

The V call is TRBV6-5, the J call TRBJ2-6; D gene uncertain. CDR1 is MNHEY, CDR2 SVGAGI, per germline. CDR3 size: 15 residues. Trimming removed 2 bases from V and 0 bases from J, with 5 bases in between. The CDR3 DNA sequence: TGTGCCAGCAGTTACACAGTCTCTGGGGCCAACGTCCTGACTTTC. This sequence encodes CASSYTVSGANVLTF.

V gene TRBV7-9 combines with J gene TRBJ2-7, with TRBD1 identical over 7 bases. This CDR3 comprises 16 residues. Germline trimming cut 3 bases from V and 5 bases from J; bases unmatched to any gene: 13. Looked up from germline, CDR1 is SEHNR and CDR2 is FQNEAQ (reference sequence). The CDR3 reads CASSFLGGPFRHEQYF. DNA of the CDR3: TGTGCCAGCAGCTTTTTAGGGGGCCCGTTTAGGCACGAGCAGTACTTC.

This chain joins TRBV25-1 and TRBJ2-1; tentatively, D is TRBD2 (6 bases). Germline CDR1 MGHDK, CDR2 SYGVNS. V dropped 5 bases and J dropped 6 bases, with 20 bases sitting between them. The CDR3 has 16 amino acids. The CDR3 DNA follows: TGTGCCAGCAGTCCCCCTGGGGGAGGTTACCGCAATGAGCAGTTCTTC. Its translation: CASSPPGGGYRNEQFF.

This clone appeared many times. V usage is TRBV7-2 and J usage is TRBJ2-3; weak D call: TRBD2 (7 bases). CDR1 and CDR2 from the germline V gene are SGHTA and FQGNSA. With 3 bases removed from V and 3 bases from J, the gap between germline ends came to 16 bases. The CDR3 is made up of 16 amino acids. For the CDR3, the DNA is TGTGCCAGCAGCTTCGGGGGCCCAGCGGGAACAGATACGCAGTATTTT. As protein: CASSFGGPAGTDTQYF.

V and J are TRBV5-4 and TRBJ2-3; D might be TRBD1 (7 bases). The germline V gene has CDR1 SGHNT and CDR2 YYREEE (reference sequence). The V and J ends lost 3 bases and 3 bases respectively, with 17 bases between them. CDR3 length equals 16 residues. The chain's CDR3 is CASSSPRGVRTDTQYF. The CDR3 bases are TGTGCCAGCAGCTCCCCCAGGGGGGTCCGAACAGATACGCAGTATTTT.

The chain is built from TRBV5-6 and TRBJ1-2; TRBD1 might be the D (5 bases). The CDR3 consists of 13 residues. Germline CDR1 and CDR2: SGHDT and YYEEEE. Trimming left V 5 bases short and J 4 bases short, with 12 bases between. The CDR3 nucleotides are TGTGCCAGCAGGACAAACGGGGGCTATGGCTACACCTTC. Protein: CASRTNGGYGYTF. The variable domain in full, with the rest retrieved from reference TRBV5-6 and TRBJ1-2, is DAGVTQSPTHLIKTRGQQVTLRCSPKSGHDTVSWYQQALGQGPQFIFQYYEEEERQRGNFPDRFSGHQFPNYSSELNVNALLLGDSALYLCASRTNGGYGYTFGSGTRLTVV.

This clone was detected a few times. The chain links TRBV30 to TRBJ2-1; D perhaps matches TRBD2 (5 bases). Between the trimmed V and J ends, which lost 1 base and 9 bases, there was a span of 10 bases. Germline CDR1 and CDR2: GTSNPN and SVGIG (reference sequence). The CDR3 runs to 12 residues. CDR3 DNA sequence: TGTGCCTGGAGTGGAAATAGCGTTGAGCAGTTCTTC. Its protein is CAWSGNSVEQFF. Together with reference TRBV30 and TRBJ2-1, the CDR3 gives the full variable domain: SQTIHQWPATLVQPVGSPLSLECTVEGTSNPNLYWYRQAAGRGLQLLFYSVGIGQISSEVPQNLSASRPQDRQFILSSKKLLLSDSGFYLCAWSGNSVEQFFGPGTRLTVL.

CDR3 loop: CASSPDRGKETQYF. The CDR3 DNA follows: TGTGCCAGCAGCCCAGACAGGGGGAAAGAGACCCAGTACTTC. The rearrangement links TRBV5-8 to TRBJ2-5; 9 nucleotides match TRBD1. Germline loops: CDR1 SGHTS, CDR2 YDEGEE. The CDR3 runs to 14 residues. The trim removed 4 bases at V and 3 bases at J, leaving 4 bases unmatched.

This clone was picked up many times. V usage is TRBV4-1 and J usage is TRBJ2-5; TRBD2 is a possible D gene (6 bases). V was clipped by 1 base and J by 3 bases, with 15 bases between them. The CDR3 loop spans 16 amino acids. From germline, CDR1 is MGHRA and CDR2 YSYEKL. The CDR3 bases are TGCGCCAGCAGCCAAGTGTTTGCTAGCGTTAAAGAGACCCAGTACTTC. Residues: CASSQVFASVKETQYF.

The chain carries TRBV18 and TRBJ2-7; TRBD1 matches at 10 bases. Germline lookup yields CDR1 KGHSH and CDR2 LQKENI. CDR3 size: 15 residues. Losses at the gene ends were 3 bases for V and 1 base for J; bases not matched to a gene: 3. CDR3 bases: TGTGCCAGCTCACCTGACAGGGGGCATTCCTACGAGCAGTACTTC. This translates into CASSPDRGHSYEQYF.

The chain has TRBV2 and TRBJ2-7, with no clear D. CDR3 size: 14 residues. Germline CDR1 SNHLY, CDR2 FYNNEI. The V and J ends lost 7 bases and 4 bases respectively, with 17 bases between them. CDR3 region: CASIEEAPLYEQYF. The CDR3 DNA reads TGTGCCAGCATAGAGGAAGCTCCCCTTTACGAGCAGTACTTC.

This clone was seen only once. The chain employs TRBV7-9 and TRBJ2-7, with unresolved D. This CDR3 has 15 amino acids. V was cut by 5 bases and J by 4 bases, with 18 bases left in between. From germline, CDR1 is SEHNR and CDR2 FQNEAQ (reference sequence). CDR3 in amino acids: CASSQPPNRVYEQYF. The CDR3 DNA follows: TGTGCCAGCAGCCAACCTCCGAATAGGGTTTACGAGCAGTACTTC.

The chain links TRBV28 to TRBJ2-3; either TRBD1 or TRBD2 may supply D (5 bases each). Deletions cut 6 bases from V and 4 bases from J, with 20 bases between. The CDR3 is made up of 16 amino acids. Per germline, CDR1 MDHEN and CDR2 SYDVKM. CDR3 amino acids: CASSPSIGVKADTQYF. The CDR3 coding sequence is TGTGCCAGCAGCCCTAGCATAGGGGTGAAGGCAGATACGCAGTATTTT.

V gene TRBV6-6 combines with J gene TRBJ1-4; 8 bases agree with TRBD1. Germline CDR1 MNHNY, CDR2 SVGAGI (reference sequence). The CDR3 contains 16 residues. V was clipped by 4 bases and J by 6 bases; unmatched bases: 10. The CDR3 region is CASSSPRTGNHEKLFF. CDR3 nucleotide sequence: TGTGCCAGCAGTTCCCCTAGGACAGGGAATCATGAAAAACTGTTTTTT.

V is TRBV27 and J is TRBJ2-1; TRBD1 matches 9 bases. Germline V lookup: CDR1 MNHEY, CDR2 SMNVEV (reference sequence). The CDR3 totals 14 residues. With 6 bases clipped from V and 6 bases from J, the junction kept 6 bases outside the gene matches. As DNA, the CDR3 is TGTGCCAGCAGCCCTAGACAGGGGGTCAATGAGCAGTTCTTC. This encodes CASSPRQGVNEQFF.

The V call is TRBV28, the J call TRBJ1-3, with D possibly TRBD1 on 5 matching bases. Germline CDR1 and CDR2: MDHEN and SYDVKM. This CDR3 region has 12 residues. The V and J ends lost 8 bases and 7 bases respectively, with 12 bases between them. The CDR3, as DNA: TGTGCCAGCGGGACCGTCTGGAACACCATATATTTT. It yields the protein CASGTVWNTIYF.

The CDR3 sequence is CASSQAGTGPYEQYF. The CDR3 DNA is TGCGCCAGCAGCCAGGCCGGGACAGGACCCTACGAGCAGTACTTC. The chain links TRBV4-1 to TRBJ2-5, with 8 bases that match TRBD1. The assigned J gene may be wrong: the sequence end matches TRBJ2-7 better. This CDR3 contains 15 residues. Germline V gene lookup returns CDR1 MGHRA and CDR2 YSYEKL.

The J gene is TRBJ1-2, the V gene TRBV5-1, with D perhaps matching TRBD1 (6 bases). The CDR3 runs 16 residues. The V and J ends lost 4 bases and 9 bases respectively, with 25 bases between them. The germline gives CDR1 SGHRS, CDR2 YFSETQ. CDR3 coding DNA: TGCGCCAGCAGCACCCTAGGGGGACTACAAAGTAGAAGCTACACCTTC. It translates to CASSTLGGLQSRSYTF.

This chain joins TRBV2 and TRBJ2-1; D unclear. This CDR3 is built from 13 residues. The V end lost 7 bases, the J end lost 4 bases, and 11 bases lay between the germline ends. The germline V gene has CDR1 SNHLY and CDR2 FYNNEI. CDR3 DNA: TGTGCCAGCAACAGAGAGGAGTACAATGAGCAGTTCTTC. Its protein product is CASNREEYNEQFF.

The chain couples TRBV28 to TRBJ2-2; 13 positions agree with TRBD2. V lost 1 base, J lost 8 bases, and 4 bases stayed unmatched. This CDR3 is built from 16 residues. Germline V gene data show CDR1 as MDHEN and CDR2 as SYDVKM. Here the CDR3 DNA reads TGTGCCAGCAGTTTATACGGGACTAGCGGGACTGGGGAGCTGTTTTTT. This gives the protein CASSLYGTSGTGELFF.

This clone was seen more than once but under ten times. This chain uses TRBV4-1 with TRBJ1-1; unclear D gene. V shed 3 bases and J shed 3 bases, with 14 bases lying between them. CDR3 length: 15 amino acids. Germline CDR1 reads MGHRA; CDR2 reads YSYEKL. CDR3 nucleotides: TGCGCCAGCAGCCAGGACTGGGGTGGGGACACTGAAGCTTTCTTT. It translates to CASSQDWGGDTEAFF.

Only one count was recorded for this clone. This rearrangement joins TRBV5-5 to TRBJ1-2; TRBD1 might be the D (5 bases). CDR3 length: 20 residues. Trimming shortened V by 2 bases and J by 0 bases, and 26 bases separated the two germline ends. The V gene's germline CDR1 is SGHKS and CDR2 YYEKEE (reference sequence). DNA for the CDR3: TGTGCCAGCAGCTTTGGCGGATCTCGGACATTGATTCTTGCTAACTATGGCTACACCTTC. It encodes CASSFGGSRTLILANYGYTF. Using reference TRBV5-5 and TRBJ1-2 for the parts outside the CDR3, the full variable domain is DAGVTQSPTHLIKTRGQQVTLRCSPISGHKSVSWYQQVLGQGPQFIFQYYEKEERGRGNFPDRFSARQFPNYSSELNVNALLLGDSALYLCASSFGGSRTLILANYGYTFGSGTRLTVV.

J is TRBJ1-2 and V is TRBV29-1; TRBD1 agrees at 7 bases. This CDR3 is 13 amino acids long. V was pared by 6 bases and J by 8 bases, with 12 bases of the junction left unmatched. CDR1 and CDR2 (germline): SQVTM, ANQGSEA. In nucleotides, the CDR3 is TGCAGCGTCTGGGGACAGACCTCACCCGGCTACACCTTC. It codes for CSVWGQTSPGYTF.

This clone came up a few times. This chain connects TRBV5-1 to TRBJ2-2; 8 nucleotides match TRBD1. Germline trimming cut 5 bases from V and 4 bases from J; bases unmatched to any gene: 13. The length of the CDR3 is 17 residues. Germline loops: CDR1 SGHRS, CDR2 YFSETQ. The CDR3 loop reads CASRSPPGQEFTGELFF. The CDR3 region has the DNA TGCGCCAGCAGATCTCCCCCGGGACAGGAGTTCACCGGGGAGCTGTTTTTT. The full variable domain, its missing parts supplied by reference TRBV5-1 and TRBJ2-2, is KAGVTQTPRYLIKTRGQQVTLSCSPISGHRSVSWYQQTPGQGLQFLFEYFSETQRNKGNFPGRFSGRQFSNSRSEMNVSTLELGDSALYLCASRSPPGQEFTGELFFGEGSRLTVL.

The CDR3: CASSLDSQRSSYEQYF. CDR3 nucleotides: TGTGCCAGCAGCTTAGATAGCCAAAGGAGCTCCTACGAGCAGTACTTC. The chain carries TRBV11-1 and TRBJ2-7; D is ambiguous. The CDR3 is 16 amino acids. Trimming removed 1 base from V and 0 bases from J, with 13 bases in between. In germline, CDR1 is SGHAT, CDR2 FQDESV (reference sequence).